This TCR beta chain was sequenced for a study of blood T cell repertoires in COVID-19. The overall study: Samples taken during acute and convalescent COVID-19 were collected in the United States, Italy and Spain. The cDNA or gDNA used as material had been derived from T cells, B-cell-depleted T cells, or PBMCs.

Authors' methods: Amplification of reference gene primers was used by the study to estimate nucleated cell counts. The method was immunoSEQ multiplex PCR; TCRdb's version includes in-frame clones alone and lacks a portion of them. The DNA was the basis for D and trimming; V, J and clone size are from that table. This table holds just over 70,000 clones, about 80% found once. This clone showed up just a few times. The germline gives CDR1 SGDLS, CDR2 YYNGEE. This CDR3 contains 17 residues. J gave up 0 bases and V 3 bases, and 5 bases lay outside the gene matches. The sequenced sample was peripheral blood. The clonotype was recovered from a woman between 65 and 79 years old with acute or convalescent COVID-19. The rearrangement links TRBV9 to TRBJ2-1; 11 bases match TRBD2. The CDR3 sequence: CASSAGLADISYNEQFF. CDR3 in DNA: TGTGCCAGCAGCGCGGGACTAGCGGACATCTCCTACAATGAGCAGTTCTTC.